The clone carrying this T cell receptor (beta chain) occurred a few times. Its antigen is undetermined. This CDR3 comprises 15 residues. CDR1 and CDR2 from the germline V gene are SGDLS and YYNGEE. V lost 0 bases and J lost 3; bases outside the gene matches: 1. Pooled together were second doses at about 4 or about 12 weeks. The data were taken from a study of T cell responses to AZD1222 COVID-19 vaccine. The protocol was immunoSEQ multiplex PCR, while the TCRdb copy is restricted to in-frame clones and leaves out a portion. Of 110,000 or so clones listed, approximately 88% are singletons. Notes on the study in general: Baseline serology detected seropositivity in only a handful of AZD1222 recipients.

The sample in question was peripheral blood, obtained 28 days after the second AZD1222 dose. The V gene is TRBV9, the J gene TRBJ2-2; TRBD1 matches 8 bases. This TCR was sampled from an adult who received the AZD1222 COVID-19 vaccine. CDR3 sequence reads: CASSVGQGYTGELFF. CDR3 nucleotide sequence: TGTGCCAGCAGCGTAGGACAGGGGTACACCGGGGAGCTGTTTTTT.